The source of this TCR beta chain is a study of T-cell memory formation after mild COVID-19 (dated by TCRdb to the early 2020s). Some background on the complete study: Most TCR sequence clusters were specific to one of the two donors. The cohort was made up of two young adult volunteers, one female and one male, who were previously healthy. T-cell clones expanding and contracting after mild COVID-19 in two donors were tracked by longitudinal TCRalpha and TCRbeta repertoire sequencing. General findings and caveats noted by the study authors: The second-wave clones that peaked on day 37 were not confirmed to be SARS-CoV-2 specific. Some responding clones were detected in pre-infection memory, suggesting pre-existing cross-reactive memory T cells joined the SARS-CoV-2 response. Contracting CD4+ clones appeared mostly in the CM and EM memory subsets, whereas CD8+ clones were enriched in EMRA. Balanced CD4/CD8 phenotypes were observed for clones contracting from day 15 to 85, whereas a bias towards CD4+ was observed for a second wave of clones expanding from day 15 to 37. Only two mild cases were covered by the study, and larger cohorts that include severe cases with pre-infection samples were considered necessary.

Data came from an Illumina NovaSeq 6000. TCRalpha and TCRbeta cDNA libraries were built by 5'RACE with constant-segment primers, adding sample barcodes and unique molecular identifiers. RNA was extracted from every sample with Trizol reagent. Libraries were amplified in two PCR steps, with a second sample barcode and Illumina TruSeq adapters added in the second step. Libraries were sequenced on an Illumina NovaSeq with 2 x 150 bp paired-end reads. On the authors' methods: Demultiplexing of reads and collapsing into UMI-guided consensus sequences were performed with migec v1.2.7. Using mixcr v2.1.11, the UMI consensuses were aligned to TRA and TRB V and J templates and assembled into clonotypes. A clonotype was counted as expanded or contracted only if both edgeR and NoisET called the change significant, with noise models trained on biological replicates. edgeR calls used a false discovery rate-adjusted p below 0.01 and a log2 fold-change threshold of 1. PCA with hierarchical clustering of max-normalized trajectories of the 1000 most abundant clonotypes was used as exploratory dynamics analysis. Each responding clone was given a CD4 or CD8 phenotype based on the CD4+ and CD8+ repertoires, which had been sequenced separately. The raw public data were reprocessed by TCRdb itself: fastp quality trimming at Q25, MiXCR clonotype calling, in-frame beta chains only. Identical CDR3 proteins give one entry, which carries the most common genes and DNA. The V and J calls come from TCRdb's annotation, not from the publication. The sample table contains under 400,000 distinct CDR3 sequences; only one count was recorded for more than 20% of them. The ten largest clonotypes hold around an eighth of the sample.

The germline V gene (reference sequence) sets CDR1 to SGHKS and CDR2 to YYEKEE. There are 14 amino acids in the CDR3, from cysteine to phenylalanine inclusive. Only the CDR3 region is kept as DNA, spanning 42 bases read in frame from base 1. Trimming removed 3 bases from V and 1 base from J, leaving 10 bases between the germline ends. PBMCs were isolated by Ficoll-Paque density gradient centrifugation. As for this clonotype: Its antigen remains undetermined. Within one base of it there is no much larger clone, and no base qualities were kept.

Sequencing used PBMCs or a T cell subset sorted from them (not recorded which). The sequence links TRBV5-5 to TRBJ1-1; TRBD1 could be the D gene, as 6 bases match. The receptor's source is an adult woman who had mild COVID-19 (a few samples of this study predate the infection). The sample titles of this study are shuffled in the database, so cell type and time point are left out; the donor was told from shared clones. The CDR3 protein is CASSWTERNTEAFF. The sequence in DNA is TGTGCCAGCAGCTGGACAGAGCGGAACACTGAAGCTTTCTTT.